A selection of T cell receptor beta chains follows, all from one sample in a study of T cell responses to AZD1222 COVID-19 vaccine. Measured with immunoSEQ multiplex PCR; TCRdb has only the in-frame clones, and not every one. The profile shows roughly 100,000 clones, roughly 90% of them singletons. Sequenced here: peripheral blood, sampled on day 0 of AZD1222 vaccination. The receptors shown here come from an adult in good health. Each CDR3 is given with its conserved first and last residue. The order of the fields is V gene, J gene, clone size, D gene, CDR3 DNA, CDR3 protein. A D gene is named only where the DNA matches it firmly. Size is stated for part of the rows, as once, few or many counts, or as a class when the clone is expanded.

V gene: TRBV18; J gene: TRBJ2-2; clone size: NA; D gene: NA; CDR3 DNA: TGTGCCAGCTCACCACGTCTAGACAGGAACACCGGGGAGCTGTTTTTT; CDR3 protein: CASSPRLDRNTGELFF
V gene: TRBV19; J gene: TRBJ1-2; clone size: NA; D gene: TRBD1; CDR3 DNA: TGTGCCAGTAGTCCCGGGACAGGGCCCTATGGCTACACCTTC; CDR3 protein: CASSPGTGPYGYTF
V gene: TRBV25-1; J gene: TRBJ2-7; clone size: NA; D gene: TRBD1; CDR3 DNA: TGTGCCAGCAGTGAGGCGGACAGGGCTGACGAGCAGTACTTC; CDR3 protein: CASSEADRADEQYF
V gene: TRBV11-2; J gene: TRBJ1-1; clone size: NA; D gene: TRBD1; CDR3 DNA: TGTGCCAGCAGCTTAGACGACAGGGTCGTCACTGAAGCTTTCTTT; CDR3 protein: CASSLDDRVVTEAFF
V gene: TRBV3-1/TRBV3-2; J gene: TRBJ2-1; clone size: once; D gene: TRBD2; CDR3 DNA: TGTGCCAGCAGCCAGGGGATAGCGGGAGGGCCTAAGAATGAGCAGTTCTTC; CDR3 protein: CASSQGIAGGPKNEQFF
V gene: TRBV6-1; J gene: TRBJ1-1; clone size: NA; D gene: NA; CDR3 DNA: TGTGCCAGCAGTGAAGTCGGCCAGGGAGGCGAAGCTTTCTTT; CDR3 protein: CASSEVGQGGEAFF
V gene: TRBV12-3/TRBV12-4; J gene: TRBJ1-2; clone size: NA; D gene: NA; CDR3 DNA: TGTGCCGGGTCCAGGAGTAGGTCGGGCGGCTACACCTTC; CDR3 protein: CAGSRSRSGGYTF
V gene: TRBV27; J gene: TRBJ2-5; clone size: NA; D gene: NA; CDR3 DNA: TGTGCCAGCAGTCCTTGGGGGGGGCCCCAAGAGACCCAGTACTTC; CDR3 protein: CASSPWGGPQETQYF
V gene: TRBV5-8; J gene: TRBJ2-7; clone size: NA; D gene: TRBD2; CDR3 DNA: TGTGCCACCCGACTAGCGGGAGCGGTCTACGAGCAGTACTTC; CDR3 protein: CATRLAGAVYEQYF
V gene: TRBV6-5; J gene: TRBJ2-2; clone size: few; D gene: NA; CDR3 DNA: TGTGCCAGCAGGGACACCGGGGAGCTGTTTTTT; CDR3 protein: CASRDTGELFF
V gene: TRBV6-5; J gene: TRBJ1-1; clone size: NA; D gene: TRBD1; CDR3 DNA: TGTGCCACGACAGGGGGGCTGGGTGAAGCTTTCTTT; CDR3 protein: CATTGGLGEAFF
V gene: TRBV5-1; J gene: TRBJ1-2; clone size: once; D gene: TRBD1; CDR3 DNA: TGCGCCAGCAGCCCGGGGACAGGTGTTAACTATGGCTACACCTTC; CDR3 protein: CASSPGTGVNYGYTF
V gene: TRBV19; J gene: TRBJ2-1; clone size: few; D gene: TRBD1; CDR3 DNA: TGTGCCAGTAGCCCGGACAGGGGGCTAAGATGGCAGTTCTTC; CDR3 protein: CASSPDRGLRWQFF
V gene: TRBV6-5; J gene: TRBJ1-1; clone size: NA; D gene: NA; CDR3 DNA: TGTGCCAGCGGAATGGGGGGGAAATTGAACACTGAAGCTTTCTTT; CDR3 protein: CASGMGGKLNTEAFF
V gene: TRBV5-1; J gene: TRBJ1-2; clone size: NA; D gene: NA; CDR3 DNA: TGCGCCAGCAGCTTGGACCAAACAACCCAGGGGAGTGGCTATGGCTACACCTTC; CDR3 protein: CASSLDQTTQGSGYGYTF
V gene: TRBV29-1; J gene: TRBJ2-7; clone size: NA; D gene: NA; CDR3 DNA: TGCAGCGTTGAGCCAGGGCCGAGCTCCTACGAGCAGTACTTC; CDR3 protein: CSVEPGPSSYEQYF